This T cell receptor beta chain was obtained from a study of T cells in Graves' hyperthyroidism and ophthalmopathy. Study-level information: Sampling of peripheral blood happened at initial diagnosis, prior to any treatment.

The germline V gene has CDR1 LGHNA and CDR2 YSLEER. This CDR3 region has 15 residues. Trimming cost V 2 bases and J 2 bases; bases outside gene matches: 4. The TCR beta CDR3 regions underwent amplification using RNA transcripts as the source. With the HTBI primer set, the TCR CDR3 went through a first round of RT-PCR. In TCRdb, the multiplex PCR reads were re-called with MiXCR into one record per CDR3 protein. The sample contains more than 550,000 distinct CDR3 sequences, 17% of which appear only once. With respect to this clonotype: Antigen unknown.

Findings and caveats of the study: Also found in blood were most expanded thyroid clonotypes above 0.001.

The sequencing sample was made of blood. This chain uses TRBV4-3 with TRBJ2-7; 9 bases line up with TRBD2. The TCR was taken from a man aged 50 to 60 with Graves' hyperthyroidism. DNA for the CDR3: TGCGCCAGCAGCCAAAGTAGCGGGGGTACCTACGAGCAGTACTTC. It encodes CASSQSSGGTYEQYF.